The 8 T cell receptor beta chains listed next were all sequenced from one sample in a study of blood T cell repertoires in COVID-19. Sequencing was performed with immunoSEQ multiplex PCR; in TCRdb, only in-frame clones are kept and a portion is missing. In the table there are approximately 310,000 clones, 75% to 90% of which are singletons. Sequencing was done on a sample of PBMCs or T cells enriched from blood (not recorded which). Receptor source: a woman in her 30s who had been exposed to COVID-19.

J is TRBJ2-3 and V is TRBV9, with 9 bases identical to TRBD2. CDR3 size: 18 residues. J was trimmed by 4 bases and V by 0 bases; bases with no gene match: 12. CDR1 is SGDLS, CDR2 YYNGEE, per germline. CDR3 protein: CASSVEDGRGGAADTQYF. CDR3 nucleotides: TGTGCCAGCAGCGTAGAAGATGGGCGCGGGGGGGCTGCAGATACGCAGTATTTT.

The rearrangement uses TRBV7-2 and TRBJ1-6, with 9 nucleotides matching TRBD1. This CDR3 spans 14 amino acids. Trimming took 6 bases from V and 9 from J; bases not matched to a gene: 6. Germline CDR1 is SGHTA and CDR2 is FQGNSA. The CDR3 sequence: CASRDGTGSSPLHF. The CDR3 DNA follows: TGTGCCAGCAGGGACGGGACAGGGAGTTCACCCCTCCACTTT.

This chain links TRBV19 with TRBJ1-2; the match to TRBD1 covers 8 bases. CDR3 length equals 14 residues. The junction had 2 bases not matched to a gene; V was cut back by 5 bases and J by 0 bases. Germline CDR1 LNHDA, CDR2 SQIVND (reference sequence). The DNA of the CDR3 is TGTGCCAGTAGTGGACAGGGTTCTAACTATGGCTACACCTTC. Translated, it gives CASSGQGSNYGYTF. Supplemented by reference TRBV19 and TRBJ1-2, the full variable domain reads DGGITQSPKYLFRKEGQNVTLSCEQNLNHDAMYWYRQDPGQGLRLIYYSQIVNDFQKGDIAEGYSVSREKKESFPLTVTSAQKNPTAFYLCASSGQGSNYGYTFGSGTRLTVV.

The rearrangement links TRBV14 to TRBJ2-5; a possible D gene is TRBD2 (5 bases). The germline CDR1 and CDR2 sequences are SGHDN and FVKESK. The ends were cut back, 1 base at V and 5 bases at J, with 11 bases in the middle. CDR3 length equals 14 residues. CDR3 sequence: CASSQVGILETQYF. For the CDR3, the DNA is TGTGCCAGCAGCCAAGTCGGGATCTTGGAGACCCAGTACTTC.

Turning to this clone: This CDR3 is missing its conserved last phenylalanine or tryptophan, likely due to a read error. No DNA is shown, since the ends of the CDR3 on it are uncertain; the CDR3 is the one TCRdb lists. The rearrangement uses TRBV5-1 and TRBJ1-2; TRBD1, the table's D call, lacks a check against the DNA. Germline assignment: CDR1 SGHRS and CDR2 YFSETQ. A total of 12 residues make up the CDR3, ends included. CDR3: CASSYPPGGNSY.

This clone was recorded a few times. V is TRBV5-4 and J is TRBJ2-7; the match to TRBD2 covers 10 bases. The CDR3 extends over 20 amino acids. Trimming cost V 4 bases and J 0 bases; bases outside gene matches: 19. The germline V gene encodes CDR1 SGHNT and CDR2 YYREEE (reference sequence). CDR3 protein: CASSPGFGSGGPFSSYEQYF. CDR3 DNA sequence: TGTGCCAGCAGCCCCGGGTTTGGTAGCGGGGGGCCGTTCAGCTCCTACGAGCAGTACTTC.

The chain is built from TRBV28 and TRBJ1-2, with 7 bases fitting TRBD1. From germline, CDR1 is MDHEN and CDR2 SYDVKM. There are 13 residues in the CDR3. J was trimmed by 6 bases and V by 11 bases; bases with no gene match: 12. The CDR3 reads CAGGGADWNGYTF. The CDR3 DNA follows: TGTGCCGGAGGGGGCGCAGATTGGAATGGCTACACCTTC.

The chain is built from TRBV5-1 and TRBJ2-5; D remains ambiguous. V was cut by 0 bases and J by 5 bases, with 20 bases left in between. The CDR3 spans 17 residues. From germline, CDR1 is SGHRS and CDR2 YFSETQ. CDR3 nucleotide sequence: TGCGCCAGCAGCTTGGGAACCCGAGATACCCGCGTCGAGACCCAGTACTTC. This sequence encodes CASSLGTRDTRVETQYF.